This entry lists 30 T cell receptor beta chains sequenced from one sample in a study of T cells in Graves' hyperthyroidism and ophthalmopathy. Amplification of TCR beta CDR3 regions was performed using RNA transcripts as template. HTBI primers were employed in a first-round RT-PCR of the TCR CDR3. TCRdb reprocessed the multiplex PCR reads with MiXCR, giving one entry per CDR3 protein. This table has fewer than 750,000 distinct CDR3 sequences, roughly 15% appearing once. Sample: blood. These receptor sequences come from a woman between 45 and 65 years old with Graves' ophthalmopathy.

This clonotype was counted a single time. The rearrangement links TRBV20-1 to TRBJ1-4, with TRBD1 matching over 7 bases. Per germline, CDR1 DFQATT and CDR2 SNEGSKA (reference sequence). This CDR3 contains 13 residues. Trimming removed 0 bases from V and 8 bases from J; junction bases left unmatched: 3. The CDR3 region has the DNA TGCAGTGCTAGAGAAGACAGGGTAGAAAAACTGTTTTTT. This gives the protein CSAREDRVEKLFF.

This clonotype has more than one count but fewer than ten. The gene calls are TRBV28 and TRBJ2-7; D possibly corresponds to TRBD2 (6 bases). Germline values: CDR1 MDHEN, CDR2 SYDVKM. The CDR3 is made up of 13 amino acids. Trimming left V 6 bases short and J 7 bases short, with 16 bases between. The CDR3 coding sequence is TGTGCCAGCAGGGACGGGGGACTGGGTGAGCAGTACTTC. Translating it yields CASRDGGLGEQYF.

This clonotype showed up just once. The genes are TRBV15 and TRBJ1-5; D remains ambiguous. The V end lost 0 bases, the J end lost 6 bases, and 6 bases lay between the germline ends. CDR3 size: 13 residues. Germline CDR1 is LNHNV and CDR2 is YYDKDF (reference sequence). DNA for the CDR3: TGTGCCACCAGCAGAGAAAAGGGTCAGCCCCAGCATTTT. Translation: CATSREKGQPQHF. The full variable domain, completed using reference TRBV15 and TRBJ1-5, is DAMVIQNPRYQVTQFGKPVTLSCSQTLNHNVMYWYQQKSSQAPKLLFHYYDKDFNNEADTPDNFQSRRPNTSFCFLDIRSPGLGDTAMYLCATSREKGQPQHFGDGTRLSIL.

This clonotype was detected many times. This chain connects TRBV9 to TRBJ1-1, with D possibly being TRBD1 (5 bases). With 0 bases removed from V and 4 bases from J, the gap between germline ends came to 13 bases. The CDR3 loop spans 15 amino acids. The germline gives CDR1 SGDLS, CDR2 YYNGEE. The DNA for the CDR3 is TGTGCCAGCAGCGTAGGGAGTGATGGGGGCACTGAAGCTTTCTTT. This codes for CASSVGSDGGTEAFF.

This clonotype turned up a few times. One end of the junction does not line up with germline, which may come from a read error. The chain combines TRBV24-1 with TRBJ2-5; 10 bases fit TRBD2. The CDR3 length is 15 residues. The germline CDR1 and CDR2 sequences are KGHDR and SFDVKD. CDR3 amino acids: CATSASGSGREAQYF. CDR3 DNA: TGTGCCACCAGTGCTAGCGGGAGTGGCAGAGAGGCCCAGTACTTC.

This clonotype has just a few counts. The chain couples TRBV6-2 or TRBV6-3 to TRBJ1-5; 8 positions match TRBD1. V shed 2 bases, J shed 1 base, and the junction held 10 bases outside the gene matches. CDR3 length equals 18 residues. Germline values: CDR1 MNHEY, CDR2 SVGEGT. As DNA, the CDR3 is TGTGCCAGCAGTTACGACAGGGGAGGCATATGGAGCAATCAGCCCCAGCATTTT. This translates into CASSYDRGGIWSNQPQHF.

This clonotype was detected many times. In DNA form, the CDR3 reads TGTGCCAGCATACTAAGGGGAGGAGGGGCAGATACGCAGTATTTT. Translated, it gives CASILRGGGADTQYF. The chain links TRBV7-2 to TRBJ2-3, with D perhaps TRBD2 (6 bases). The germline V gene encodes CDR1 SGHTA and CDR2 FQGNSA. This CDR3 region has 15 residues. V lost 7 bases, J lost 4 bases, and 18 bases lay in between.

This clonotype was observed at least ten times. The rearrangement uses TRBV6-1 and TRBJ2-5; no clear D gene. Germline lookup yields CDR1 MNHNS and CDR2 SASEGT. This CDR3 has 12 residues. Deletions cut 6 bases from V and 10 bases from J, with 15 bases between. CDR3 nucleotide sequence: TGTGCCAGCAGCCCCACCCCGGTGGACCAGTACTTC. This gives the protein CASSPTPVDQYF.

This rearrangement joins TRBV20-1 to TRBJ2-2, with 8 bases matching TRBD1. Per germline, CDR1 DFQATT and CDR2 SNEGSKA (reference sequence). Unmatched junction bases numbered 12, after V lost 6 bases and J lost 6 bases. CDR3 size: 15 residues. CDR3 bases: TGCAGTGCCGGGCGGGCAGGGGGCGAGTCCGGGGAGCTGTTTTTT. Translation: CSAGRAGGESGELFF.

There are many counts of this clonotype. The CDR3 nucleotides are TGTGCCTGGAGCCGTTCCCCACGCAGAAGGACTTCCACTGAAGCTTTCTTT. Translating it yields CAWSRSPRRRTSTEAFF. The rearrangement joins TRBV30 to TRBJ1-1, with D unclear. CDR1 is GTSNPN, CDR2 SVGIG, per germline (reference sequence). The CDR3 totals 17 residues. V gave up 3 bases and J gave up 4 bases, with 24 bases separating them.

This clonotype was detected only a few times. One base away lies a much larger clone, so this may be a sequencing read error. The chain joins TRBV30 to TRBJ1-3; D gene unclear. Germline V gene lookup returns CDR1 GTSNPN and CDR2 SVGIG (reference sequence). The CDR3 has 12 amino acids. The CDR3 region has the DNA TGTGCCTGGGGGATCTCTGGAAGCACCATATATTTT. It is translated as CAWGISGSTIYF.

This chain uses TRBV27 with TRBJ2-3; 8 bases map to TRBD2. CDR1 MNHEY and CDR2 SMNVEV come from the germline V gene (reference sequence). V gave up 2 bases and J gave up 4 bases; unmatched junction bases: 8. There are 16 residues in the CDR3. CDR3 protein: CASSLVGLAGPDTQYF. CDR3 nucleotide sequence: TGTGCCAGCAGTTTAGTTGGGCTAGCGGGCCCAGATACGCAGTATTTT.

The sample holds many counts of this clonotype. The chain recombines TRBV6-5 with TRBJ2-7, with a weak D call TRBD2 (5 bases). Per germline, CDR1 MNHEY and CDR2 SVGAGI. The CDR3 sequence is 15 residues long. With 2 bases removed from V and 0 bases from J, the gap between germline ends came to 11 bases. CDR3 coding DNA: TGTGCCAGCAGTTACAACGGGAAGAGCTCCTACGAGCAGTACTTC. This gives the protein CASSYNGKSSYEQYF.

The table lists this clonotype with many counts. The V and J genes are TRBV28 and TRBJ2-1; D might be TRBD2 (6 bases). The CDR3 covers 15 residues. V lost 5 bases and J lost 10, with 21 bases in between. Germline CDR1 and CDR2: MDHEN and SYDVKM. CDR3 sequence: CASSLQGGRWKEQFF. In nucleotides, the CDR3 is TGTGCCAGCAGTCTCCAGGGAGGAAGATGGAAAGAGCAGTTCTTC. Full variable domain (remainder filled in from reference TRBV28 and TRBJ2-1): DVKVTQSSRYLVKRTGEKVFLECVQDMDHENMFWYRQDPGLGLRLIYFSYDVKMKEKGDIPEGYSVSREKKERFSLILESASTNQTSMYLCASSLQGGRWKEQFFGPGTRLTVL.

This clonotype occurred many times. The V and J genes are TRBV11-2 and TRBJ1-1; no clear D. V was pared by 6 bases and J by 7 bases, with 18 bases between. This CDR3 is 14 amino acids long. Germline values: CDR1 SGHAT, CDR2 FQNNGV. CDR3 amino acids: CASRPIVTPFEAFF. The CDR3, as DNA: TGTGCCAGCAGGCCTATAGTTACGCCTTTTGAAGCTTTCTTT.

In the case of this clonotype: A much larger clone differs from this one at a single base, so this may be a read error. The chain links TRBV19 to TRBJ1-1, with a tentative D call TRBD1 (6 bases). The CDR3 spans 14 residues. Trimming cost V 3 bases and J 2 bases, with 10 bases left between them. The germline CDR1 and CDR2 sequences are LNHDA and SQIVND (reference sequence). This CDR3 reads CASSIPGANTEAFF. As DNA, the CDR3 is TGTGCCAGTAGTATCCCAGGGGCAAACACTGAAGCTTTCTTT. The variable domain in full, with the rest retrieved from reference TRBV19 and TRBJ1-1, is DGGITQSPKYLFRKEGQNVTLSCEQNLNHDAMYWYRQDPGQGLRLIYYSQIVNDFQKGDIAEGYSVSREKKESFPLTVTSAQKNPTAFYLCASSIPGANTEAFFGQGTRLTVV.

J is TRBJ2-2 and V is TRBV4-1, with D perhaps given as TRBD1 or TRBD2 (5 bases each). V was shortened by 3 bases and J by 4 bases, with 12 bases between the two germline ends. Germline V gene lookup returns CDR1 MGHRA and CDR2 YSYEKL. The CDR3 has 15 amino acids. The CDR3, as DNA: TGCGCCAGCAGCCATGGGGACCGCGGCACCGGGGAGCTGTTTTTT. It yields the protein CASSHGDRGTGELFF.

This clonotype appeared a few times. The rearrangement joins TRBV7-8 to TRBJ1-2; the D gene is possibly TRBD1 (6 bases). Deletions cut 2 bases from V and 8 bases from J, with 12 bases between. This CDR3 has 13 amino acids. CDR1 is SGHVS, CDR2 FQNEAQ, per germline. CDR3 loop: CASSLLQGIGYTF. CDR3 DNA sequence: TGTGCCAGCAGCTTATTACAGGGAATAGGCTACACCTTC.

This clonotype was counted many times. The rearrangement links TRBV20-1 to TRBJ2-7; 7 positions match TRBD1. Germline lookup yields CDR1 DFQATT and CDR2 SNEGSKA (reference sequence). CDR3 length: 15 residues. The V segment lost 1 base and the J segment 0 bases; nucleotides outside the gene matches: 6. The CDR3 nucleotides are TGCAGTGCTAGAGCTGGTGAGGGGGCCTCCTACGAGCAGTACTTC. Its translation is CSARAGEGASYEQYF.

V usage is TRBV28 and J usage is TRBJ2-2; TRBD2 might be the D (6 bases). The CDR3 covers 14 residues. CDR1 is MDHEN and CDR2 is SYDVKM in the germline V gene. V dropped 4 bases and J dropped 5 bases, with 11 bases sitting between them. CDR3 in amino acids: CASSSGTLTGELFF. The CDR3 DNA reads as TGTGCCAGCAGTTCCGGGACTCTGACCGGGGAGCTGTTTTTT.

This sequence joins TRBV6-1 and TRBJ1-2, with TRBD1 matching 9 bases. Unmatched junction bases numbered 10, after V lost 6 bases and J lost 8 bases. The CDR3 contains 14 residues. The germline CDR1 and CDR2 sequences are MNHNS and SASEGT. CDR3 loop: CASRTGQGSTGYTF. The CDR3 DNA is TGTGCCAGCAGAACTGGACAGGGGAGTACAGGCTACACCTTC.

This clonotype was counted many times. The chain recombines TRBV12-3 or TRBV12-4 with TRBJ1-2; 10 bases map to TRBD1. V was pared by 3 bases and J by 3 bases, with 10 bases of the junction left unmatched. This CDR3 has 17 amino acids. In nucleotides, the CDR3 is TGTGCCAGCAGTTTGCTGAGGGACAGGGGAGCTTACTATGGCTACACCTTC. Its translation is CASSLLRDRGAYYGYTF.

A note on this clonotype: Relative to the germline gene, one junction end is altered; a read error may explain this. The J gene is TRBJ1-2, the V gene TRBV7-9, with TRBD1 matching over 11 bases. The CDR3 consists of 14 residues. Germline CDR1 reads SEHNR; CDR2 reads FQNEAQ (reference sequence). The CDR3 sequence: CAGSSGTGGYGYTF. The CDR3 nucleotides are TGTGCCGGCAGCTCCGGGACAGGGGGATATGGCTACACCTTC.

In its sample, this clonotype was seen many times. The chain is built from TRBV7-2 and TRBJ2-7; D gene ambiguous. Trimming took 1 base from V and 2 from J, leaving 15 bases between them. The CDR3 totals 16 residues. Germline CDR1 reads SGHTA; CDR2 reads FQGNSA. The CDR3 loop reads CASSLEGLPNPYEQYF. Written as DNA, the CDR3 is TGTGCCAGCAGCTTAGAGGGCCTTCCTAATCCCTACGAGCAGTACTTC.

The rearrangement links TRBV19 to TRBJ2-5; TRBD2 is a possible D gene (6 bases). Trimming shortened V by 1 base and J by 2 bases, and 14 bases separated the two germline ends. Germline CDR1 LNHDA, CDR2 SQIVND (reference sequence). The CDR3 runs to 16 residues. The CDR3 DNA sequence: TGTGCCAGTAGTATAGTTTGGGGCGGGGCACAAGAGACCCAGTACTTC. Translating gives CASSIVWGGAQETQYF. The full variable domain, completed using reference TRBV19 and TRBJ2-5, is DGGITQSPKYLFRKEGQNVTLSCEQNLNHDAMYWYRQDPGQGLRLIYYSQIVNDFQKGDIAEGYSVSREKKESFPLTVTSAQKNPTAFYLCASSIVWGGAQETQYFGPGTRLLVL.

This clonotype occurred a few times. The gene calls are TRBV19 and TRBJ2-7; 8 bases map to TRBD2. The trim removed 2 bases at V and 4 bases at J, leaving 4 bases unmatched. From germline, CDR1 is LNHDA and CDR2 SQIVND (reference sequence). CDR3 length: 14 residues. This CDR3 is CASSITGGEYEQYF. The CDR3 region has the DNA TGTGCCAGTAGTATAACGGGAGGGGAGTACGAGCAGTACTTC.

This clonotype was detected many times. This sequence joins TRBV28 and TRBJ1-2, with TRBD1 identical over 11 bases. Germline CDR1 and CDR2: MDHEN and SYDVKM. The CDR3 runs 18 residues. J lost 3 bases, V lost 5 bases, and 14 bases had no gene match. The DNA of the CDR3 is TGTGCCAGCAGTCCTTTTGCATACCGGGACAGGGGGTACTATGGCTACACCTTC. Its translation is CASSPFAYRDRGYYGYTF.

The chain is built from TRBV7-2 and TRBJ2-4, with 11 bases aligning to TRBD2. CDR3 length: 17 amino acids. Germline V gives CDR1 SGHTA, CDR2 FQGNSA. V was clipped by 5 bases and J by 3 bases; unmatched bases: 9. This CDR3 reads CASSITSGSSDKNIQYF. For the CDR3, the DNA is TGTGCCAGCAGCATTACTAGCGGGAGTTCTGACAAAAACATTCAGTACTTC.

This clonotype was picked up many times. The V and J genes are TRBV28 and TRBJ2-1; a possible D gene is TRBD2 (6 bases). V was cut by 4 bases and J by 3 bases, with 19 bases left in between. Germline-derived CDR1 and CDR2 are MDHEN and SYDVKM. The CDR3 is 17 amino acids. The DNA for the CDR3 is TGTGCCAGCAGTTGGGTCGGAGTCGGAGGGGTCTACAATGAGCAGTTCTTC. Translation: CASSWVGVGGVYNEQFF. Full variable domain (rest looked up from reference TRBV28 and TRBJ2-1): DVKVTQSSRYLVKRTGEKVFLECVQDMDHENMFWYRQDPGLGLRLIYFSYDVKMKEKGDIPEGYSVSREKKERFSLILESASTNQTSMYLCASSWVGVGGVYNEQFFGPGTRLTVL.

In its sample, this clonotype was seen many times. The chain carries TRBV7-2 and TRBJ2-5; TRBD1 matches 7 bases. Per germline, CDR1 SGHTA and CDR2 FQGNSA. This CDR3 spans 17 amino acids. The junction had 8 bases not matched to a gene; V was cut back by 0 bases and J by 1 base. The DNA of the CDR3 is TGTGCCAGCAGCTTAGCCCTCTCCGGGACAGTCCAAGAGACCCAGTACTTC. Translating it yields CASSLALSGTVQETQYF.